A single sample gave rise to the 10 T cell receptor beta chains below, sequenced in a study of T cells in Graves' hyperthyroidism and ophthalmopathy. From RNA transcripts, TCR beta CDR3 regions were amplified. A first-round RT-PCR of the TCR CDR3 used the HTBI primer set. A single record per CDR3 protein comes from TCRdb applying MiXCR to the multiplex PCR reads. The table includes 94,000 or so distinct CDR3 sequences, 51% detected once. Sequenced material: blood. Every receptor here comes from a woman between 35 and 50 years old with Graves' hyperthyroidism.

The chain joins TRBV9 to TRBJ2-3; 8 bases line up with TRBD2. The CDR3 covers 15 residues. CDR1 SGDLS and CDR2 YYNGEE come from the germline V gene. The V and J ends lost 4 bases and 2 bases, in that order; junction bases with no gene match: 6. The CDR3 sequence is CASSLTSGNTDTQYF. The CDR3 nucleotides read TGTGCCAGCAGCCTTACTAGCGGAAACACAGATACGCAGTATTTT.

The chain couples TRBV7-2 to TRBJ2-7; a weak D match, TRBD2 (5 bases). CDR3 size: 12 residues. CDR1 SGHTA and CDR2 FQGNSA come from the germline V gene. V was clipped by 0 bases and J by 6 bases, with 6 bases between them. CDR3 sequence (DNA): TGTGCCAGCAGCTTAGCAGGACTCGAGCAGTACTTC. Residues: CASSLAGLEQYF.

The rearrangement joins TRBV13 to TRBJ1-2; TRBD1 might be the D (6 bases). V lost 0 bases and J 3 bases, leaving 14 bases between the germline ends. CDR1 and CDR2 (germline): PRHDT, FYEKMQ (reference sequence). The CDR3 runs to 16 residues. CDR3 sequence (DNA): TGTGCCAGCAGCTTAGGGGGGGCAGGGCAGCACTATGGCTACACCTTC. Translated, it gives CASSLGGAGQHYGYTF.

This clonotype was recorded many times. The chain is built from TRBV5-8 and TRBJ2-5; D could derive from TRBD1 or TRBD2 (5 bases each). Trimming took 1 base from V and 0 from J, leaving 7 bases between them. In germline, CDR1 is SGHTS, CDR2 YDEGEE. CDR3 length: 14 residues. The CDR3 loop reads CASSLWGNQETQYF. Written as DNA, the CDR3 is TGTGCCAGCAGCTTGTGGGGGAACCAAGAGACCCAGTACTTC.

The chain couples TRBV14 to TRBJ2-1; 7 bases are shared with TRBD1. The CDR3 consists of 15 residues. Losses at the gene ends were 3 bases for V and 4 bases for J; bases not matched to a gene: 6. The germline CDR1 and CDR2 sequences are SGHDN and FVKESK. CDR3 loop: CASSHDRDGYNEQFF. CDR3 bases: TGTGCCAGCAGCCACGACAGGGATGGGTACAATGAGCAGTTCTTC.

With regard to this clonotype: Likely a read error: the CDR3 ends without its conserved phenylalanine or tryptophan. No DNA is shown, since the ends of the CDR3 on it are uncertain; the CDR3 is the one TCRdb lists. The rearrangement uses TRBV10-1 and TRBJ2-2; the table's D gene call, TRBD2, was not cross checked with the DNA. Germline loops: CDR1 WNHNN, CDR2 SYGVQD (reference sequence). The CDR3 spans 13 residues, counting both ends. The CDR3 here is CASRAENTGELLY.

This clonotype was seen many times. The genes are TRBV20-1 and TRBJ2-2; the D call may be TRBD1 or TRBD2 (5 bases each). V was pared by 6 bases and J by 8 bases, with 13 bases between. The length of the CDR3 is 12 residues. Germline assignment: CDR1 DFQATT and CDR2 SNEGSKA (reference sequence). The CDR3 DNA follows: TGCAGTGCAACGGGACGTGCGGGGGAGCTGTTTTTT. This codes for CSATGRAGELFF.

Turning to this clonotype: Possible read error: a much larger clone is one base away. The genes are TRBV19 and TRBJ2-7; 9 bases are a match to TRBD1. J was trimmed by 2 bases and V by 4 bases; bases with no gene match: 6. CDR1 is LNHDA, CDR2 SQIVND, per germline (reference sequence). The CDR3 has 15 amino acids. CDR3 sequence reads: CASSKRTGVTYEQYF. The CDR3 coding sequence is TGTGCCAGTAGTAAAAGGACAGGGGTCACCTACGAGCAGTACTTC. The whole variable domain, filled in from reference TRBV19 and TRBJ2-7, reads DGGITQSPKYLFRKEGQNVTLSCEQNLNHDAMYWYRQDPGQGLRLIYYSQIVNDFQKGDIAEGYSVSREKKESFPLTVTSAQKNPTAFYLCASSKRTGVTYEQYFGPGTRLTVT.

The chain has TRBV30 and TRBJ1-5; unclear D gene. This CDR3 has 10 amino acids. V lost 0 bases and J 7 bases, leaving 1 base between the germline ends. CDR1 GTSNPN and CDR2 SVGIG come from the germline V gene (reference sequence). CDR3 DNA: TGTGCCTGGAGTGTACAGCCCCAGCATTTT. This gives the protein CAWSVQPQHF.

This chain connects TRBV25-1 to TRBJ1-1, with D uncertain. The CDR3 has 16 amino acids. CDR1 and CDR2 (germline): MGHDK, SYGVNS. The ends were cut back, 4 bases at V and 0 bases at J, with 15 bases in the middle. The CDR3 spells CASSARRVRVNTEAFF. In DNA form, the CDR3 reads TGTGCCAGCAGTGCTAGGAGGGTGAGGGTGAACACTGAAGCTTTCTTT.